The 18 T cell receptor delta chains below were found in one sample sequenced in a study of gamma-delta T cells after stem cell transplantation. TCRdb repeated clone calling on the RT-PCR reads with CATT. The sample lists about 1,700 delta-chain clones; under 5% were seen once. The sample consisted of gamma-delta T cells. Receptors were obtained from a human donor. It is not recorded whose cells these are; they may come from a transplant donor.

The rearrangement uses TRDV1 and TRDJ1, with TRDD3 identical over 12 bases. This CDR3 has 27 residues. Looked up from germline, CDR1 is TSWWSYY and CDR2 is QGS. V trimming: 5 bases; J trimming: 4 bases; junction bases outside the gene matches: 41. CDR3 DNA: TGTGCTCTTGGGACCAACCCAGGTACACATACTGGGGGATACCGGTATAGTGGGGGATACGGAGGCGATAAACTCATCTTT. As protein: CALGTNPGTHTGGYRYSGGYGGDKLIF.

This clone was seen only a few times. A read error is possible here, since a much larger clone lies one base away. The same CDR3 is also encoded by other DNA sequences in this sample. V is TRDV2 and J is TRDJ1, with 10 nucleotides matching TRDD3. Germline CDR1 reads GEAIGNYY; CDR2 reads EKD. The CDR3 extends over 16 amino acids. For the CDR3, the DNA is TGTGCCTGTGACTACATACTGGGGGATCACACCGATAAACTCATATTT. It codes for CACDYILGDHTDKLIF.

This clone was found a few times. This may come from a read error, since a much larger clone is one base off. The chain recombines TRDV2 with TRDJ3; 8 bases align to TRDD3. Looked up from germline, CDR1 is GEAIGNYY and CDR2 is EKD. The CDR3 totals 18 residues. The CDR3 DNA reads TGTGCCTGTGGCACCGCTGGGGGAAGCTCCTGGGACACCCGACAGATGTTTTTC. Protein product: CACGTAGGSSWDTRQMFF.

This clone was picked up a small number of times. Just one base apart from a much larger clone, this may be a read error. CDR3 in DNA: TGTGCCTGTGACACGGGCTGGGGGATACGGGGTAGCGATAAACTCATCTTT. It encodes CACDTGWGIRGSDKLIF. The chain carries TRDV2 and TRDJ1, with 12 bases identical to TRDD3. Trimming removed 1 base from V and 4 bases from J; junction bases left unmatched: 9. The CDR3 has 17 amino acids. Germline-derived CDR1 and CDR2 are GEAIGNYY and EKD.

Remarks on this clone: The protein held in TCRdb is that of a much larger clone and does not match this DNA's translation at residue 5, likely because of a read error; the protein shown is translated from the DNA. The chain is built from TRDV2 and TRDJ2; D is possibly TRDD3 (5 bases). This CDR3 spans 16 amino acids. Germline loops: CDR1 GEAIGNYY, CDR2 EKD. V lost 3 bases and J 0 bases, leaving 13 bases between the germline ends. The CDR3 region is CACDPVGGPLTAQLFF. DNA of the CDR3: TGTGCCTGTGACCCCGTAGGGGGCCCTTTGACAGCACAACTCTTCTTT.

This clone came up a few times. A single base separates this from a much larger clone, so it may be a read error. V is TRDV2 and J is TRDJ1; D unresolved. Per the germline V gene, CDR1 is GEAIGNYY and CDR2 is EKD. The CDR3 loop spans 15 amino acids. V was trimmed by 0 bases and J by 6 bases, leaving 16 bases between them. CDR3 nucleotide sequence: TGTGCCTGTGACACCGTAGAAGAAAGGACCAATAAACTCATCTTT. It codes for CACDTVEERTNKLIF.

This clone appeared a few times. A read error is likely here: a far larger clone is one base away. CDR3 protein: CACDTAASTGGYAADKLIF. CDR3 coding DNA: TGTGCCTGTGACACCGCGGCAAGTACTGGGGGATACGCCGCCGATAAACTCATCTTT. The chain combines TRDV2 with TRDJ1, with 13 bases fitting TRDD3. Germline assignment: CDR1 GEAIGNYY and CDR2 EKD. V shed 0 bases, J shed 3 bases, and the junction held 12 bases outside the gene matches. The CDR3 is 19 residues long.

A note on this clone: A much larger clone lies a single base off, so this may be a read error. The genes are TRDV2 and TRDJ3, with a possible D match to TRDD3 (6 bases). There are 20 residues in the CDR3. CDR1 and CDR2 from the germline V gene are GEAIGNYY and EKD. Trimming took 3 bases from V and 0 from J, leaving 20 bases between them. This chain's CDR3 is CACDAGERWDSSWDTRQMFF. The CDR3 DNA reads TGTGCCTGTGACGCCGGAGAGCGCTGGGATAGCTCCTGGGACACCCGACAGATGTTTTTC.

This clone came up a few times. With a much larger clone just one base away, this may be a read error. The gene calls are TRDV2 and TRDJ3; weak D call: TRDD3 (5 bases). Germline V gene sequence: CDR1 GEAIGNYY, CDR2 EKD. The CDR3 sequence is 22 residues long. The germline V and J ends were trimmed by 3 bases and 0 bases, with 26 bases remaining between them. CDR3 protein: CACDPPPTGGTGSSWDTRQMFF. CDR3 nucleotide sequence: TGTGCCTGTGACCCGCCCCCAACAGGGGGTACGGGGAGCTCCTGGGACACCCGACAGATGTTTTTC.

This clone is medium-sized by share. The chain uses TRDV2 and TRDJ3; 11 bases match TRDD3. After removal of 4 bases from V and 0 bases from J, the junction contained 19 bases not matched to a gene. There are 23 residues in the CDR3. Germline-derived CDR1 and CDR2 are GEAIGNYY and EKD. CDR3 nucleotide sequence: TGTGCCTGTGATGACCTACGCCGGGGTGGGGGATACGGGCCCTCCTGGGACACCCGACAGATGTTTTTC. Protein sequence: CACDDLRRGGGYGPSWDTRQMFF.

With respect to this clone: A read error is the likely source, as a far larger clone sits one nucleotide away. Different DNA sequences within this sample yield the same CDR3. This chain's CDR3 is CACDTVSPTGGKKLIF. Written as DNA, the CDR3 is TGTGCCTGTGACACCGTCTCTCCGACCGGGGGAAAAAAACTCATCTTT. The genes are TRDV2 and TRDJ1; D may be TRDD3 (6 bases). V gave up 0 bases and J gave up 8 bases, with 21 bases separating them. This CDR3 contains 16 residues. The germline V gene encodes CDR1 GEAIGNYY and CDR2 EKD.

Details on this clone: A much larger clonotype is one base distant, so this may be a read error. The rearrangement links TRDV2 to TRDJ1; no clear D. The CDR3 is 13 amino acids. Germline lookup yields CDR1 GEAIGNYY and CDR2 EKD. With 0 bases removed from V and 1 base from J, the gap between germline ends came to 5 bases. The CDR3 sequence: CACDTLRTDKLIF. The CDR3, as DNA: TGTGCCTGTGACACCCTCCGCACCGATAAACTCATCTTT.

This clone was observed a few times. With a much larger clone just one base away, this may be a read error. V gene TRDV2 combines with J gene TRDJ3, with a weak D call TRDD3 (5 bases). This CDR3 contains 18 residues. Germline lookup yields CDR1 GEAIGNYY and CDR2 EKD. V dropped 2 bases and J dropped 0 bases, with 13 bases sitting between them. CDR3 nucleotides: TGTGCCTGTGACAGTACTGGATCCAACTCCTGGGACACCCGACAGATGTTTTTC. It codes for CACDSTGSNSWDTRQMFF.

This clone was detected a few times. The chain carries TRDV2 and TRDJ1; 10 positions agree with TRDD3. The CDR3 has 18 amino acids. V was pared by 0 bases and J by 0 bases, with 9 bases of the junction left unmatched. In germline, CDR1 is GEAIGNYY, CDR2 EKD. The CDR3 protein is CACDTVGSGGYYTDKLIF. The CDR3 bases are TGTGCCTGTGACACCGTAGGTAGTGGGGGATACTACACCGATAAACTCATCTTT.

This clone is large. Other DNA variants within this sample encode the same CDR3. This chain joins TRDV2 and TRDJ1, with TRDD3 matching 13 bases. Germline loops: CDR1 GEAIGNYY, CDR2 EKD. The CDR3 spans 19 residues. V shed 1 base and J 5 bases; nucleotides not matched to a gene: 15. The CDR3, as DNA: TGTGCCTGTGACACGGTTCAGCTTTCGCTACTGGGGGATACGGATAAACTCATCTTT. Its protein is CACDTVQLSLLGDTDKLIF.

Judged by abundance, this clone is medium-sized (0.01 to 0.1%). The rearrangement joins TRDV2 to TRDJ1, with 13 bases that match TRDD3. Germline V gives CDR1 GEAIGNYY, CDR2 EKD. There are 18 residues in the CDR3. The V segment lost 3 bases and the J segment 0 bases; nucleotides outside the gene matches: 9. CDR3 loop: CACDAVLGDTGDTDKLIF. CDR3 sequence (DNA): TGTGCCTGTGACGCCGTACTGGGGGATACGGGGGACACCGATAAACTCATCTTT.

As regards this clone: A far larger clone differs by one base, so this is likely a read error. The chain uses TRDV2 and TRDJ1; TRDD3 matches 13 bases. The CDR3 is 19 amino acids. Germline CDR1 GEAIGNYY, CDR2 EKD. The CDR3 loop is CACDTVASTGGYAADKPIF. CDR3 in DNA: TGTGCCTGTGACACCGTGGCAAGTACTGGGGGATACGCCGCCGATAAACCCATCTTT.

This clone is labeled medium-sized. The chain has TRDV2 and TRDJ1; D remains unclear. The CDR3 has 15 residues. The germline gives CDR1 GEAIGNYY, CDR2 EKD. Trimming shortened V by 1 base and J by 0 bases, and 11 bases separated the two germline ends. The CDR3 DNA follows: TGTGCCTGTGACACGGTGGGCTCCAACACCGATAAACTCATCTTT. It specifies CACDTVGSNTDKLIF.